These 28 T cell receptor beta chains originate from one sample sequenced in a study of blood T cell repertoires in COVID-19. TCRdb's copy holds only in-frame clones and misses some; the assay was immunoSEQ multiplex PCR. The sample has 14,000 to 15,000 clones; 89% are singletons. The sequencing sample was made of peripheral blood. The origin of the receptors is a human donor in a cohort sampled during active COVID-19.

The chain couples TRBV5-1 to TRBJ1-1; 9 bases map to TRBD1. The junction had 9 bases not matched to a gene; V was cut back by 4 bases and J by 2 bases. CDR3 size: 16 residues. Germline V gene lookup returns CDR1 SGHRS and CDR2 YFSETQ. The CDR3 loop is CASSNHAGQGNTEAFF. DNA for the CDR3: TGCGCCAGCAGCAACCATGCGGGACAGGGAAACACTGAAGCTTTCTTT.

The rearrangement joins TRBV29-1 to TRBJ1-2; D unresolved. The germline V and J ends were trimmed by 8 bases and 7 bases, with 14 bases remaining between them. Germline values: CDR1 SQVTM, CDR2 ANQGSEA. This CDR3 is built from 11 residues. Here the CDR3 reads CSLVEAGGYTF. DNA of the CDR3: TGCAGCTTGGTTGAGGCGGGTGGCTACACCTTC.

The rearrangement links TRBV3-1 (or the pseudogene TRBV3-2) to TRBJ1-6; perhaps TRBD1 as D (5 bases). Deletions cut 4 bases from V and 3 bases from J, with 10 bases between. Germline CDR1 LGHDT, CDR2 YNNKEL (reference sequence). This CDR3 is built from 15 residues. The CDR3 DNA follows: TGTGCCAGCAGCCCTTCGGGGGGCTATAATTCACCCCTCCACTTT. It translates to CASSPSGGYNSPLHF.

The gene calls are TRBV5-5 and TRBJ2-1, with TRBD1 matching 10 bases. Germline V gene lookup returns CDR1 SGHKS and CDR2 YYEKEE (reference sequence). V gave up 4 bases and J gave up 2 bases; unmatched junction bases: 3. This CDR3 is 15 amino acids long. CDR3 in amino acids: CASSPGQGPYNEQFF. The CDR3 DNA reads as TGTGCCAGCAGCCCGGGACAGGGGCCCTACAATGAGCAGTTCTTC.

The chain is built from TRBV18 and TRBJ2-2; 7 bases match TRBD2. Germline V CDR1 and CDR2: KGHSH, LQKENI. V was clipped by 5 bases and J by 2 bases; unmatched bases: 8. This CDR3 contains 16 residues. In DNA, the CDR3 is TGTGCCAGCTCATTTCCCGGGAGGTCCAACACCGGGGAGCTGTTTTTT. Protein: CASSFPGRSNTGELFF.

The V gene is TRBV7-9, the J gene TRBJ1-4; D gene uncertain. The CDR3 totals 17 residues. CDR1 is SEHNR, CDR2 FQNEAQ, per germline (reference sequence). Trimming shortened V by 1 base and J by 4 bases, and 16 bases separated the two germline ends. In nucleotides, the CDR3 is TGTGCCAGCAGCTTAGTGTACTCGGGATACAGTAATGAAAAACTGTTTTTT. The encoded protein is CASSLVYSGYSNEKLFF.

This chain links TRBV7-9 with TRBJ1-4, with TRBD1 identical over 10 bases. The CDR3 spans 14 residues. The trim removed 5 bases at V and 7 bases at J, leaving 4 bases unmatched. The V gene's germline CDR1 is SEHNR and CDR2 FQNEAQ (reference sequence). In DNA form, the CDR3 reads TGTGCCAGCAGCGCCGGGACAGGGGCTGAAAAACTGTTTTTT. Translated, it gives CASSAGTGAEKLFF.

The V call is TRBV5-4, the J call TRBJ2-2, with 7 bases identical to TRBD2. The CDR3 totals 15 residues. V lost 2 bases, J lost 3 bases, and 4 bases stayed unmatched. Germline-derived CDR1 and CDR2 are SGHNT and YYREEE (reference sequence). CDR3 amino acids: CASSFPSGDTGELFF. As DNA, the CDR3 is TGTGCCAGCAGCTTCCCTAGCGGAGACACCGGGGAGCTGTTTTTT.

The gene calls are TRBV6-5 and TRBJ1-2; D gene unclear. CDR3 length equals 11 residues. Trimming removed 5 bases from V and 8 bases from J, with 9 bases in between. Germline assignment: CDR1 MNHEY and CDR2 SVGAGI. The CDR3 region has the DNA TGTGCCAGCAGTCCTCCGTTAGGCTACACCTTC. Amino acid sequence: CASSPPLGYTF.

This chain joins TRBV3-1 (or the pseudogene TRBV3-2) and TRBJ2-3; no firm D call. Germline lookup yields CDR1 LGHDT and CDR2 YNNKEL (reference sequence). Trimming took off 7 bases at V and 1 base at J, with 9 bases between the two ends. The CDR3 has 13 amino acids. In DNA, the CDR3 is TGTGCCAGCAACCAGTTCGGCACAGATACGCAGTATTTT. It translates to CASNQFGTDTQYF.

The V and J genes are TRBV6-1 and TRBJ1-2, with TRBD1 matching 8 bases. Germline values: CDR1 MNHNS, CDR2 SASEGT. The V and J ends lost 0 bases and 6 bases, in that order; junction bases with no gene match: 9. The CDR3 contains 16 residues. CDR3 nucleotides: TGTGCCAGCAGTGAAGCAGTGACAGGGGCGGGTAATGGCTACACCTTC. Protein sequence: CASSEAVTGAGNGYTF.

The rearrangement joins TRBV14 to TRBJ1-2; 9 bases are a match to TRBD1. Germline V gene sequence: CDR1 SGHDN, CDR2 FVKESK. Losses at the gene ends were 4 bases for V and 8 bases for J; bases not matched to a gene: 8. The CDR3 covers 14 residues. CDR3 nucleotides: TGTGCCAGCAGCCCCCGGGACAGGGTCTCGGGCTACACCTTC. It specifies CASSPRDRVSGYTF.

The chain employs TRBV5-1 and TRBJ2-3; 7 positions agree with TRBD1. CDR1 and CDR2 (germline): SGHRS, YFSETQ. This CDR3 has 16 amino acids. Trimming at V came to 0 bases and at J to 1 base, leaving 5 bases not matched to a gene. The CDR3 nucleotides are TGCGCCAGCAGCTTGGTTCCCACAGGGGGCACAGATACGCAGTATTTT. Translated, it gives CASSLVPTGGTDTQYF. Complete variable domain (other parts from reference TRBV5-1 and TRBJ2-3): KAGVTQTPRYLIKTRGQQVTLSCSPISGHRSVSWYQQTPGQGLQFLFEYFSETQRNKGNFPGRFSGRQFSNSRSEMNVSTLELGDSALYLCASSLVPTGGTDTQYFGPGTRLTVL.

The chain links TRBV30 to TRBJ2-3; a weak D match, TRBD2 (5 bases). The CDR3 consists of 11 residues. Trimming pared 1 base from V and 9 bases from J, leaving 8 bases between. Germline CDR1 is GTSNPN and CDR2 is SVGIG (reference sequence). This chain's CDR3 is CAWSGTGTQYF. The CDR3 coding sequence is TGTGCCTGGAGTGGAACGGGAACGCAGTATTTT.

The V call is TRBV6-5, the J call TRBJ2-2; 7 bases align to TRBD1. V dropped 7 bases and J dropped 6; count of bases not matched to a gene: 5. In germline, CDR1 is MNHEY, CDR2 SVGAGI. CDR3 length: 13 residues. The CDR3 region has the DNA TGTGCCAGCATCCTAGGGGGCCCCGGGGAGCTGTTTTTT. Translation: CASILGGPGELFF.

The rearrangement uses TRBV5-1 and TRBJ2-2, with D possibly being TRBD2 (7 bases). This CDR3 contains 16 residues. The germline V gene has CDR1 SGHRS and CDR2 YFSETQ. Trimming removed 4 bases at V and 4 bases at J, with 17 bases between. The CDR3 loop reads CASSVGASGLTGELFF. The CDR3 DNA follows: TGCGCCAGCAGCGTGGGGGCTAGCGGACTCACCGGGGAGCTGTTTTTT.

The chain employs TRBV2 and TRBJ2-5, with D tentatively TRBD1 (5 bases). Germline values: CDR1 SNHLY, CDR2 FYNNEI. V lost 8 bases and J 1 base, leaving 17 bases between the germline ends. This CDR3 contains 15 residues. CDR3 coding DNA: TGTGCCAGCGAAGGCCTAAGGGGCCGCCAAGAGACCCAGTACTTC. It is translated as CASEGLRGRQETQYF.

The rearrangement uses TRBV5-1 and TRBJ2-7; 7 bases line up with TRBD1. Germline loops: CDR1 SGHRS, CDR2 YFSETQ. This CDR3 contains 15 residues. Germline trimming cut 0 bases from V and 0 bases from J; bases unmatched to any gene: 3. The CDR3 here is CASSLVGTVSYEQYF. CDR3 sequence (DNA): TGCGCCAGCAGCTTGGTTGGGACAGTCTCCTACGAGCAGTACTTC.

This clone has just one count. The CDR3 sequence: CASSTRLAGANTDTQYF. The CDR3 region has the DNA TGTGCCAGCAGCACCAGACTAGCGGGGGCCAACACAGATACGCAGTATTTT. The chain links TRBV7-8 to TRBJ2-3; TRBD2 matches at 12 bases. The CDR3 extends over 17 amino acids. CDR1 is SGHVS and CDR2 is FQNEAQ in the germline V gene. V lost 5 bases to trimming and J lost 2 bases; unmatched junction nucleotides: 8.

The chain combines TRBV30 with TRBJ2-5, with D unresolved. Trimming took off 0 bases at V and 5 bases at J, with 16 bases between the two ends. The germline V gene has CDR1 GTSNPN and CDR2 SVGIG (reference sequence). The CDR3 is made up of 15 amino acids. CDR3 amino acids: CAWSVPVSGGETQYF. The CDR3 DNA reads TGTGCCTGGAGTGTCCCGGTGTCCGGCGGCGAGACCCAGTACTTC.

Notes on this clone: A read error may produce the germline difference seen at one junction end. The V gene is TRBV14, the J gene TRBJ1-1; D not certain. CDR1 and CDR2 (germline): SGHDN, FVKESK. This CDR3 region has 15 residues. The CDR3 sequence: CASSLLSPDGQERFF. The CDR3 DNA sequence: TGTGCCAGCAGCCTCCTCTCCCCGGATGGCCAAGAGAGGTTTTTT.

The chain has TRBV19 and TRBJ1-2; 8 bases are a match to TRBD1. The CDR3 contains 14 residues. V shed 3 bases, J shed 4 bases, and the junction held 4 bases outside the gene matches. Germline V gene data show CDR1 as LNHDA and CDR2 as SQIVND (reference sequence). The CDR3 loop is CASSMLGQGYGYTF. CDR3 sequence (DNA): TGTGCCAGTAGTATGCTAGGACAGGGCTATGGCTACACCTTC.

The CDR3 DNA follows: TGTGCCAGCAGCCCGCCCATGAGCACTGAAGCTTTCTTT. Amino acid sequence: CASSPPMSTEAFF. The gene calls are TRBV12-3 or TRBV12-4 and TRBJ1-1; D gene uncertain. V gave up 6 bases and J gave up 4 bases, with 12 bases separating them. This CDR3 comprises 13 residues.

The rearrangement joins TRBV19 to TRBJ2-5; TRBD2 matches 9 bases. Losses at the gene ends were 6 bases for V and 5 bases for J; bases not matched to a gene: 4. The V gene's germline CDR1 is LNHDA and CDR2 SQIVND (reference sequence). The CDR3 length is 13 residues. CDR3 nucleotides: TGTGCCAGTAGGGCGGGGGGGCTGGAGACCCAGTACTTC. This codes for CASRAGGLETQYF.

The chain has TRBV11-2 and TRBJ2-3; 9 bases are a match to TRBD2. The V segment lost 5 bases and the J segment 2 bases; nucleotides outside the gene matches: 5. CDR3 length equals 15 residues. Germline CDR1 and CDR2: SGHAT and FQNNGV. CDR3 residues: CASSPGTSPTDTQYF. CDR3 coding DNA: TGTGCCAGCAGCCCCGGGACTAGCCCCACAGATACGCAGTATTTT.

The rearrangement uses TRBV5-5 and TRBJ2-2; 7 nucleotides line up with TRBD2. Unmatched junction bases numbered 7, after V lost 4 bases and J lost 4 bases. Germline assignment: CDR1 SGHKS and CDR2 YYEKEE (reference sequence). The CDR3 has 15 amino acids. CDR3 in amino acids: CASSLSGEGTGELFF. CDR3 DNA sequence: TGTGCCAGCAGCCTGTCGGGGGAGGGCACCGGGGAGCTGTTTTTT.

The chain joins TRBV7-9 to TRBJ2-1; 10 bases align to TRBD2. This CDR3 has 15 residues. The germline V gene has CDR1 SEHNR and CDR2 FQNEAQ (reference sequence). The ends lost 5 bases at V and 4 bases at J; junction bases unmatched: 5. CDR3 sequence reads: CASSTGLAEYNEQFF. The CDR3 DNA sequence: TGTGCCAGCAGCACCGGACTAGCGGAGTACAATGAGCAGTTCTTC.

J is TRBJ2-2 and V is TRBV5-1; D is possibly TRBD2 (6 bases). Germline V lookup: CDR1 SGHRS, CDR2 YFSETQ. There are 15 residues in the CDR3. V lost 0 bases, J lost 6 bases, and 12 bases lay in between. CDR3 residues: CASSLAVSGPGELFF. Here the CDR3 DNA reads TGCGCCAGCAGCTTGGCTGTTAGCGGCCCCGGGGAGCTGTTTTTT.